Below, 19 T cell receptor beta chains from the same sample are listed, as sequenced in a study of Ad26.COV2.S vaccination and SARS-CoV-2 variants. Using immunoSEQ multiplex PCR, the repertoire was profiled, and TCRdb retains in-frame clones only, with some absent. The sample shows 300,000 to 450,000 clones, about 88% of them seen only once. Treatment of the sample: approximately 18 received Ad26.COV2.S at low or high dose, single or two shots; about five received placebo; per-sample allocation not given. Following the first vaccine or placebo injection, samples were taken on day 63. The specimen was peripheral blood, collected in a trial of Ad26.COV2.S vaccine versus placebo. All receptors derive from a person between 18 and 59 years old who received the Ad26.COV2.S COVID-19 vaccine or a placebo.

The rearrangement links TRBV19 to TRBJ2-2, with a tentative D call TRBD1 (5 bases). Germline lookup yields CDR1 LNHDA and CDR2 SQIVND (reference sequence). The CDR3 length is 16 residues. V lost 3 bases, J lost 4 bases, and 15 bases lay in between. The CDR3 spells CASSIGWTPATGELFF. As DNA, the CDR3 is TGTGCCAGTAGTATTGGGTGGACACCCGCCACCGGGGAGCTGTTTTTT.

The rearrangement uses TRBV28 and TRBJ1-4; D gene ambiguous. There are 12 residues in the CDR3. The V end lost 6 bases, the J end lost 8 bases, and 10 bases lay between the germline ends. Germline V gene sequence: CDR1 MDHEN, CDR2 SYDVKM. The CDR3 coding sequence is TGTGCCAGCAGCGACCCCCGGGAAAAACTGTTTTTT. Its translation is CASSDPREKLFF.

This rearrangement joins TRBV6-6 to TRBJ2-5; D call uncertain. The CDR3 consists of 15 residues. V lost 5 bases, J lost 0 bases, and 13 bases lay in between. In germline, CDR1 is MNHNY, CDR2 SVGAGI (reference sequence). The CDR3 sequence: CASSRHQGYQETQYF. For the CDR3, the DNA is TGTGCCAGCAGTCGGCACCAAGGGTACCAAGAGACCCAGTACTTC.

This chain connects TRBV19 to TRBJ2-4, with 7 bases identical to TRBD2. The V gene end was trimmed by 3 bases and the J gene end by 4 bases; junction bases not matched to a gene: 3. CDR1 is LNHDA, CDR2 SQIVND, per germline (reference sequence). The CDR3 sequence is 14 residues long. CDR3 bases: TGTGCCAGTAGTATGCCACTAGCGAAAAACATTCAGTACTTC. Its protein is CASSMPLAKNIQYF.

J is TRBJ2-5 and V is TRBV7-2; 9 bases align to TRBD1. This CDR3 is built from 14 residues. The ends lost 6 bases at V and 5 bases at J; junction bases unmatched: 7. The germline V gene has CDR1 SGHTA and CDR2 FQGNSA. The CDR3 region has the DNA TGTGCCAGCAGACGACAGGGGGGTGGCGAGACCCAGTACTTC. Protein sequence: CASRRQGGGETQYF.

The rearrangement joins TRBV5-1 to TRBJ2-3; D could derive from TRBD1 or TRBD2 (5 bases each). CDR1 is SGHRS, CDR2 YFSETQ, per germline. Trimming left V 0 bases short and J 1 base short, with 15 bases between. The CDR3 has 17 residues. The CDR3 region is CASSLDPGTLGTDTQYF. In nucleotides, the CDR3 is TGCGCCAGCAGCTTGGACCCCGGGACCTTGGGCACAGATACGCAGTATTTT.

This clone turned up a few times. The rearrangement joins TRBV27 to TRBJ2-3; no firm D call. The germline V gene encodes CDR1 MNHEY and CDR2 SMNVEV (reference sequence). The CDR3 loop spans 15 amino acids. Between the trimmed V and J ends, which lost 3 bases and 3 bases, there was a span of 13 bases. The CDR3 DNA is TGTGCCAGCAGTTTCCTCAGAGCCGGGACAGATACGCAGTATTTT. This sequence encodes CASSFLRAGTDTQYF.

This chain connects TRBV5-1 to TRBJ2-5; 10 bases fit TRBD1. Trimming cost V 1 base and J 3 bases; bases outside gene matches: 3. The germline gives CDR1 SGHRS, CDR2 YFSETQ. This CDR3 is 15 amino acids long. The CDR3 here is CASSLFGTGEETQYF. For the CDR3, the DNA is TGCGCCAGCAGCTTGTTCGGGACAGGGGAAGAGACCCAGTACTTC.

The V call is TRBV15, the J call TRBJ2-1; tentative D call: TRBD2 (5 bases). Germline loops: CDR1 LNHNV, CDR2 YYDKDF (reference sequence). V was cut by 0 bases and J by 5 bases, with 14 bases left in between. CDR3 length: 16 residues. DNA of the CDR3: TGTGCCACCAGCAGAGATTGGACTGCGCCGGACAATGAGCAGTTCTTC. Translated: CATSRDWTAPDNEQFF.

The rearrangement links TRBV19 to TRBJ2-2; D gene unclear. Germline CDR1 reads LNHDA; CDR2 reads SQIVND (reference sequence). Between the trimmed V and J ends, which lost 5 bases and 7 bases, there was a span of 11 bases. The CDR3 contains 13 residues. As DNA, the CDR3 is TGTGCCAGTAGTTTCACGGAGATCGGGGAGCTGTTTTTT. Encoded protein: CASSFTEIGELFF.

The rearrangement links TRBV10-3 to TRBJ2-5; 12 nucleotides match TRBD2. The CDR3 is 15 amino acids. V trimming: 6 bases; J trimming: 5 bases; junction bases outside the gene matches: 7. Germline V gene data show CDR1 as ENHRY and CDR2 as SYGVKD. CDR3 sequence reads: CAISTRLAGVETQYF. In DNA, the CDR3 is TGTGCCATCAGCACGCGACTAGCGGGGGTGGAGACCCAGTACTTC.

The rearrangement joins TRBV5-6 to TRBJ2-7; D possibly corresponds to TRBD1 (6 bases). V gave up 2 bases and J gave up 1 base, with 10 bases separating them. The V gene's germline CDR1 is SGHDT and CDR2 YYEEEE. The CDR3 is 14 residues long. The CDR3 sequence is CASSFGTTSYEQYF. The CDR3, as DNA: TGTGCCAGCAGCTTCGGGACAACTTCCTACGAGCAGTACTTC.

CDR3: CASTPRAGRNTGELFF. CDR3 coding DNA: TGTGCCAGCACCCCAAGAGCTGGGAGAAACACCGGGGAGCTGTTTTTT. The J gene is TRBJ2-2, the V gene TRBV27; D may be TRBD2 (5 bases). V lost 7 bases and J 2 bases, leaving 17 bases between the germline ends. Germline V lookup: CDR1 MNHEY, CDR2 SMNVEV (reference sequence). The CDR3 covers 16 residues.

The chain's CDR3 is CASSFRDRGYTEAFF. The CDR3 DNA reads TGTGCCAGCAGTTTCAGGGACAGGGGTTACACTGAAGCTTTCTTT. V gene TRBV28 combines with J gene TRBJ1-1, with TRBD1 matching 10 bases. Trimming removed 3 bases from V and 3 bases from J; junction bases left unmatched: 4. The CDR3 covers 15 residues. Germline V CDR1 and CDR2: MDHEN, SYDVKM.

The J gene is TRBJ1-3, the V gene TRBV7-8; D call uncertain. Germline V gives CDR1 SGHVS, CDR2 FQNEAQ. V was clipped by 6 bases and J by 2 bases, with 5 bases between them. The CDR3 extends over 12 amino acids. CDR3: CASSTPGNTIYF. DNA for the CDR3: TGTGCCAGCAGTACTCCTGGAAACACCATATATTTT.

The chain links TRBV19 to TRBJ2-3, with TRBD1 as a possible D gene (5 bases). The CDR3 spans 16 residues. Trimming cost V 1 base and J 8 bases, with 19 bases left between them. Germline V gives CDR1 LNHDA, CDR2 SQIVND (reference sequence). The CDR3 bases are TGTGCCAGTAGTATAGTAGGGGTTGACCCATCGGGTACGCAGTATTTT. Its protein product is CASSIVGVDPSGTQYF.

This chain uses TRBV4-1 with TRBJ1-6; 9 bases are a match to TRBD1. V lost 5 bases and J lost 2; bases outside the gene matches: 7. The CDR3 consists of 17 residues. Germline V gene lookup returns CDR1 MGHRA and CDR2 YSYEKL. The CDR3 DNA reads TGCGCCAGCAGCTTACGGGACAGGGCGGCCTATAATTCACCCCTCCACTTT. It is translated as CASSLRDRAAYNSPLHF.

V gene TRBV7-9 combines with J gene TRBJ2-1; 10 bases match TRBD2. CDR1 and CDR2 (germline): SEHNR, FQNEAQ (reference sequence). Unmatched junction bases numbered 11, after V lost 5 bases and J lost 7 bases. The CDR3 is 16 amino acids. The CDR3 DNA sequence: TGTGCCAGCAGCACAACTAGCGGGGCCACTGGGAATGAGCAGTTCTTC. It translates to CASSTTSGATGNEQFF.

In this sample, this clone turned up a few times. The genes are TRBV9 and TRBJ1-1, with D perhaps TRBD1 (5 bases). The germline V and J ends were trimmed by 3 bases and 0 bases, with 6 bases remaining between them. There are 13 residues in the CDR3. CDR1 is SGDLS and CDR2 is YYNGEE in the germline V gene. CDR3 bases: TGTGCCAGCAGCGGGGGGATGAACACTGAAGCTTTCTTT. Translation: CASSGGMNTEAFF.